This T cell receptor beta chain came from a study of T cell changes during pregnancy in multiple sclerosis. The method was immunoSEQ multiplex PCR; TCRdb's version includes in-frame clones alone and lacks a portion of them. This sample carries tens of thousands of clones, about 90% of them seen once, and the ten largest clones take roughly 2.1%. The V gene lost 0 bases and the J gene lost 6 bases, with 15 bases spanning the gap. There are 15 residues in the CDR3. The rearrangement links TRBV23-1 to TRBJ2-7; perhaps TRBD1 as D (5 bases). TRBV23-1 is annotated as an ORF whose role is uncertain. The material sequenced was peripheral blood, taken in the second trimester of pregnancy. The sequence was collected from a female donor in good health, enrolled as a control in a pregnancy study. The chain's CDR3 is CASSQSPPQGREQYF. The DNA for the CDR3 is TGCGCCAGCAGTCAATCGCCCCCGCAGGGTCGCGAGCAGTACTTC.